A selection of T cell receptor beta chains follows, all from one sample in a study of T cell responses to AZD1222 COVID-19 vaccine. The data were produced by immunoSEQ multiplex PCR, yet TCRdb's version contains in-frame clones alone and is incomplete. The sample includes 65,000 to 95,000 clones, about 91% seen only once; the top ten take 6% to 8.5%. The sequenced sample was peripheral blood, obtained on day 0 of MenACWY control vaccination. These receptors were taken from an adult in good health. Both conserved end residues are part of each CDR3. The order of the fields is V gene, J gene, clone size, D gene, CDR3 protein, CDR3 DNA. A D gene is named only where the DNA matches it firmly. Rows give clone size only sometimes, using once, few, many, or a class for an expanded clone.

TRBV28	TRBJ2-3	-	-	CASSTSPDLTDTQYF	TGTGCCAGCAGTACCAGCCCGGACCTCACAGATACGCAGTATTTT
TRBV25-1	TRBJ2-4	-	-	CASSGGGSYQNIQYF	TGTGCCAGCAGTGGGGGGGGCAGTTACCAAAACATTCAGTACTTC
TRBV29-1	TRBJ1-6	-	-	CSVQTSNDNSPLHF	TGCAGCGTTCAGACCTCGAACGATAATTCACCCCTCCACTTT
TRBV28	TRBJ2-5	-	TRBD2	CASRGGETQYF	TGTGCCAGCCGCGGGGGAGAGACCCAGTACTTC
TRBV19	TRBJ2-1	-	-	CASGGLTGVEDEQFF	TGTGCCAGTGGGGGTCTTACGGGGGTAGAGGATGAGCAGTTCTTC
TRBV29-1	TRBJ2-1	-	-	CSVVRGGSYNEQFF	TGCAGCGTTGTTCGGGGTGGGTCCTACAATGAGCAGTTCTTC
TRBV7-2	TRBJ2-1	-	-	CASSLEGSSSYNEQFF	TGTGCCAGCAGCTTAGAGGGCAGTAGCTCCTACAATGAGCAGTTCTTC
TRBV27	TRBJ2-7	-	TRBD2	CASSSRPGLALSYEQYF	TGTGCCAGCAGTTCCCGCCCGGGACTAGCACTGTCCTACGAGCAGTACTTC
TRBV3-1/TRBV3-2	TRBJ1-2	-	-	CASSQDHGARNYGYTF	TGTGCCAGCAGCCAAGATCATGGGGCGCGGAACTATGGCTACACCTTC
TRBV5-5	TRBJ2-5	-	TRBD1	CASRPPGQGKQETQYF	TGTGCCAGCAGGCCACCGGGACAGGGGAAACAAGAGACCCAGTACTTC
TRBV25-1	TRBJ2-7	-	-	CASSKWGPYEQYF	TGTGCCAGCAGTAAATGGGGACCCTACGAGCAGTACTTC
TRBV12-3/TRBV12-4	TRBJ2-5	-	-	CASSLRDPETQYF	TGTGCCAGCAGTTTAAGGGATCCGGAGACCCAGTACTTC
TRBV5-1	TRBJ1-1	-	TRBD1	CATRQGRDTEAFF	TGCGCCACTAGACAGGGTCGAGACACTGAAGCTTTCTTT
TRBV19	TRBJ1-5	-	-	CASLGMGNQPQHF	TGTGCCAGTCTCGGTATGGGCAATCAGCCCCAGCATTTT
TRBV11-2	TRBJ2-7	-	-	CASSLDPIYEQYF	TGTGCCAGCAGCTTAGATCCCATATACGAGCAGTACTTC
TRBV6-5	TRBJ2-7	-	-	CASSTKDREHEQYF	TGTGCCAGCAGCACTAAGGATAGGGAACACGAGCAGTACTTC
TRBV7-2	TRBJ1-5	-	-	CASSSRGRGNQPQHF	TGTGCCAGCAGCTCCAGGGGCAGGGGCAATCAGCCCCAGCATTTT
TRBV4-1	TRBJ2-5	-	TRBD1	CATSQPYPGQGDKETQYF	TGCGCCACCAGCCAACCCTATCCGGGACAGGGGGATAAGGAGACCCAGTACTTC
TRBV7-7	TRBJ2-5	-	-	CASSLGQWETQYF	TGTGCCAGCAGCTTAGGGCAGTGGGAGACCCAGTACTTC
TRBV7-2	TRBJ2-2	-	-	CASSLLGRYTGELFF	TGTGCCAGCAGTCTTCTGGGGAGGTACACCGGGGAGCTGTTTTTT
TRBV9	TRBJ2-1	-	-	CASSVVGEHNEQFF	TGTGCCAGCAGCGTAGTGGGAGAGCACAATGAGCAGTTCTTC
TRBV7-9	TRBJ1-5	-	-	CASSLAGVTNQPQHF	TGTGCCAGCAGCTTAGCGGGAGTAACGAATCAGCCCCAGCATTTT
TRBV19	TRBJ1-1	-	-	CASSTRPRGTEAFF	TGTGCCAGTAGTACCAGACCCAGGGGAACTGAAGCTTTCTTT
TRBV10-3	TRBJ1-5	-	TRBD1	CAIAGGRDSNQPQHF	TGTGCCATCGCAGGGGGGAGGGATAGCAATCAGCCCCAGCATTTT
TRBV7-6	TRBJ2-3	-	TRBD2	CASSLEGSSGSTQYF	TGTGCCAGCAGCTTAGAAGGGTCTAGCGGATCTACGCAGTATTTT
TRBV7-7	TRBJ1-2	-	-	CASSFSSGQGSFYGYTF	TGTGCTAGCAGCTTCTCTAGCGGGCAGGGCTCCTTCTATGGCTACACCTTC
TRBV5-1	TRBJ2-7	-	-	CASSLAWGATYEQYF	TGCGCCAGCAGCTTGGCCTGGGGGGCTACCTACGAGCAGTACTTC
TRBV7-6	TRBJ2-5	-	TRBD2	CASSLRPIKRGEETQYF	TGTGCCAGCAGCTTGAGACCCATCAAACGGGGGGAAGAGACCCAGTACTTC
TRBV5-1	TRBJ1-1	-	TRBD1	CASSQDRGRNTEAFF	TGCGCCAGCAGCCAGGACAGGGGGCGAAACACTGAAGCTTTCTTT
TRBV19	TRBJ1-1	-	-	CASSIDGRRNTEAFF	TGTGCCAGTAGTATAGATGGGCGCCGGAACACTGAAGCTTTCTTT
TRBV9	TRBJ2-5	-	TRBD1	CASSAGDRGATQYF	TGTGCCAGCAGCGCAGGGGACAGGGGTGCGACCCAGTACTTC
TRBV7-2	TRBJ2-1	few	-	CASSLEALTSYNEQFF	TGTGCCAGCAGCTTAGAGGCTCTAACCTCCTACAATGAGCAGTTCTTC
TRBV7-8	TRBJ1-5	-	-	CASSPDSNQPQHF	TGTGCCAGCAGTCCCGACAGCAATCAGCCCCAGCATTTT
TRBV24-1	TRBJ1-2	few	-	CATSDFGTYGYTF	TGTGCCACCAGTGATTTCGGAACTTATGGCTACACCTTC
TRBV7-2	TRBJ1-4	few	-	CASSLRRATNEKLFF	TGTGCCAGCAGCCTTAGACGAGCAACTAATGAAAAACTGTTTTTT
TRBV19	TRBJ1-1	few	TRBD1	CASSMRAGGFTEAFF	TGTGCCAGTAGTATGAGGGCAGGGGGCTTCACTGAAGCTTTCTTT
TRBV10-1	TRBJ2-7	few	TRBD2	CASSKLAGGPHEQYF	TGCGCCAGCAGTAAACTAGCGGGAGGGCCCCACGAGCAGTACTTC
TRBV20-1	TRBJ2-7	-	-	CSASSLKGNHEQYF	TGCAGTGCTAGTTCGCTGAAAGGTAACCACGAGCAGTACTTC
TRBV7-9	TRBJ2-2	-	-	CASSQAGAPSHTGELFF	TGTGCCAGCAGCCAGGCGGGGGCACCCTCCCACACCGGGGAGCTGTTTTTT
TRBV7-2	TRBJ2-7	-	-	CASSLIPGYEQYF	TGTGCCAGCAGCCTAATTCCAGGGTACGAGCAGTACTTC
TRBV6-6	TRBJ1-2	-	-	CASTPGGGYGYTF	TGTGCCAGCACCCCAGGAGGGGGCTATGGCTACACCTTC
TRBV15	TRBJ2-7	-	TRBD2	CATGTSGYYEQYF	TGTGCCACCGGGACTAGCGGATACTACGAGCAGTACTTC
TRBV5-1	TRBJ2-3	-	TRBD2	CASSLGSLAGGKDTQYF	TGCGCCAGCAGCTTGGGCTCTCTAGCGGGAGGCAAAGATACGCAGTATTTT
TRBV3-1/TRBV3-2	TRBJ2-7	-	TRBD2	CASSRVPGLAGDWGYEQYF	TGTGCCAGCAGCCGAGTACCGGGACTAGCGGGAGACTGGGGCTACGAGCAGTACTTC
TRBV6-2/TRBV6-3	TRBJ2-7	-	TRBD2	CASSYEGPAGVSYEQYF	TGTGCCAGCAGTTACGAGGGCCCAGCGGGAGTCTCCTACGAGCAGTACTTC
TRBV5-1	TRBJ1-1	-	-	CASSLRSDRNTEAFF	TGCGCCAGCAGCTTGAGGAGCGACAGAAACACTGAAGCTTTCTTT
TRBV24-1	TRBJ1-5	few	-	CATSVGDQPQHF	TGTGCCACCAGTGTAGGGGATCAGCCCCAGCATTTT
TRBV24-1	TRBJ2-5	-	TRBD1	CATSDPQGEGIGTQYF	TGTGCCACCAGTGATCCACAGGGGGAAGGGATAGGGACCCAGTACTTC
TRBV28	TRBJ1-6	-	-	CASSLGSARSPLHF	TGTGCCAGCAGTTTGGGCAGCGCGCGCTCACCCCTCCACTTT
TRBV6-6	TRBJ2-3	-	-	CASEGQKPTDTQYF	TGTGCCAGCGAGGGGCAGAAACCCACAGATACGCAGTATTTT
TRBV5-3	TRBJ2-7	-	-	CARSQEANSGEQYF	TGTGCCAGAAGCCAAGAGGCTAATTCCGGCGAGCAGTACTTC
TRBV28	TRBJ1-5	-	-	CASNRNSNQPQHF	TGTGCCAGCAATAGGAATAGCAATCAGCCCCAGCATTTT
TRBV18	TRBJ1-5	-	TRBD1	CASSDRDQPQHF	TGTGCCAGCTCGGACAGGGATCAGCCCCAGCATTTT
TRBV7-2	TRBJ2-5	-	-	CASSLSPAGRETQYF	TGTGCCAGCAGCTTAAGCCCTGCCGGGCGAGAGACCCAGTACTTC
TRBV11-2	TRBJ2-2	-	-	CASSLAGLTGELFF	TGTGCCAGCAGCTTAGCCGGACTCACCGGGGAGCTGTTTTTT
TRBV30	TRBJ2-5	-	-	CAWSSDTQETQYF	TGTGCCTGGAGTTCCGACACACAAGAGACCCAGTACTTC
TRBV5-1	TRBJ2-5	-	-	CASSISGNQETQYF	TGCGCCAGCAGCATATCAGGGAACCAAGAGACCCAGTACTTC
TRBV7-6	TRBJ2-5	-	-	CASNFRRSEETQYF	TGTGCCAGCAACTTTAGGAGATCGGAAGAGACCCAGTACTTC
TRBV5-4	TRBJ2-3	once	-	CASSLDEGTQYF	TGTGCCAGCAGCTTGGACGAAGGCACGCAGTATTTT